This T cell receptor beta chain was captured by sequencing in a study of blood T cells in healthy people across ages. Broader study findings: Among long-lived donors, naive CD4+ cells were more numerous and diversity higher than in aged donors. Roughly linearly, TCR beta diversity per million T cells fell as age increased.

This clonotype came up once. What it binds is not known. At one end the junction does not follow the germline gene, possibly because of a read error. The CDR3 has 13 amino acids. A J-beta primer mix and a sample-barcoded 5' primer were used in a second PCR of about 7 to 11 cycles. TCRdb called the 5' RACE reads again in MiXCR, with one record for every CDR3 protein. The sample lists some 1.4 million distinct CDR3 sequences, approximately 40% seen once, with 7% to 9.5% in the top ten. Material: blood. The sequence was collected from a woman aged 18-29 years in good health. The chain couples TRBV12-3 or TRBV12-4 to TRBJ2-7; a weak D match, TRBD2 (6 bases). This chain's CDR3 is CTSRLVAVYEQYF. As DNA, the CDR3 is TGTACCAGCCGGTTGGTAGCGGTCTACGAGCAGTACTTC.